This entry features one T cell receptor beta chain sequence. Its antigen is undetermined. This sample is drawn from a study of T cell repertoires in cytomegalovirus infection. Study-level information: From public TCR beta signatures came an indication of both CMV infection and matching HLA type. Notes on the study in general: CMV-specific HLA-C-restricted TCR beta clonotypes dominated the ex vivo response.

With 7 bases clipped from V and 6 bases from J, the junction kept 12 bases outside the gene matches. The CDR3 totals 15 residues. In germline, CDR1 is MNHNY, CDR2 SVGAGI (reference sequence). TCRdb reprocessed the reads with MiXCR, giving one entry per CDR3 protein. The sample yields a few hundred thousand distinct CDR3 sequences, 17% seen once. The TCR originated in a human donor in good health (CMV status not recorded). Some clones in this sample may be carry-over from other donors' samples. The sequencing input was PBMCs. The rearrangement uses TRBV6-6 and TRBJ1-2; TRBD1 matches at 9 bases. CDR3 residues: CASTYRGQGRNGYTF. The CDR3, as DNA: TGTGCCAGCACATATCGAGGACAGGGGCGCAATGGCTACACCTTC.